Shown below are 27 T cell receptor beta chains from a single sample sequenced in a study of blood T cell repertoires in COVID-19. Produced via immunoSEQ multiplex PCR; TCRdb's table is partial and in-frame only. The table lists over 130,000 clones, roughly 84% of them singletons. The source material was peripheral blood. The origin of the receptors is a woman aged 60 to 75 with acute or convalescent COVID-19.

This chain links TRBV24-1 with TRBJ2-1, with D unresolved. Germline loops: CDR1 KGHDR, CDR2 SFDVKD. This CDR3 comprises 12 residues. Deletions cut 8 bases from V and 0 bases from J, with 4 bases between. As DNA, the CDR3 is TGTGCCACCACTAACTCCTACAATGAGCAGTTCTTC. It encodes CATTNSYNEQFF.

Only one count was recorded for this clone. The V and J genes are TRBV11-2 and TRBJ2-1, with 13 bases identical to TRBD2. V trimming: 4 bases; J trimming: 7 bases; junction bases outside the gene matches: 1. The V gene's germline CDR1 is SGHAT and CDR2 FQNNGV. CDR3 length: 14 residues. The CDR3 region has the DNA TGTGCCAGCAGCTGGACTAGCGGGAGAAATGAGCAGTTCTTC. It codes for CASSWTSGRNEQFF.

The V gene is TRBV27, the J gene TRBJ1-1; D gene ambiguous. V gave up 4 bases and J gave up 7 bases, with 22 bases separating them. CDR1 and CDR2 from the germline V gene are MNHEY and SMNVEV (reference sequence). This CDR3 is 16 amino acids long. CDR3 nucleotides: TGTGCCAGCAGTTCCCGTATGTCGGCGGGAGGTGTTGAAGCTTTCTTT. Protein sequence: CASSSRMSAGGVEAFF.

V usage is TRBV7-6 and J usage is TRBJ2-1, with TRBD1 as a possible D gene (7 bases). V gave up 2 bases and J gave up 4 bases, with 24 bases separating them. Germline V lookup: CDR1 SGHVS, CDR2 FNYEAQ. The CDR3 has 19 residues. CDR3 nucleotide sequence: TGTGCCAGCAGCTTAAAAGTTTGGATGGGCGGGACAGTGTACAATGAGCAGTTCTTC. Encoded protein: CASSLKVWMGGTVYNEQFF.

This rearrangement joins TRBV18 to TRBJ1-5; 7 bases are a match to TRBD1. The CDR3 length is 15 residues. Germline values: CDR1 KGHSH, CDR2 LQKENI. Losses at the gene ends were 6 bases for V and 1 base for J; bases not matched to a gene: 6. CDR3 protein: CASSNRQGSNQPQHF. For the CDR3, the DNA is TGTGCCAGCTCCAATAGACAGGGCAGCAATCAGCCCCAGCATTTT.

The genes are TRBV5-4 and TRBJ2-5, with 9 bases fitting TRBD1. Looked up from germline, CDR1 is SGHNT and CDR2 is YYREEE (reference sequence). Trimming removed 0 bases from V and 2 bases from J; junction bases left unmatched: 8. The CDR3 length is 17 residues. CDR3 DNA: TGTGCCAGCAGCTTGGTAGGACAGGGGAGGGCACAAGAGACCCAGTACTTC. Its translation is CASSLVGQGRAQETQYF.

The chain recombines TRBV11-1 with TRBJ1-1, with TRBD1 identical over 7 bases. V was pared by 3 bases and J by 1 base, with 8 bases of the junction left unmatched. CDR3 length: 16 amino acids. CDR1 is SGHAT and CDR2 is FQDESV in the germline V gene (reference sequence). The DNA for the CDR3 is TGTGCCAGCAGCTTTTTCACAGGGGCGGAGAACACTGAAGCTTTCTTT. Protein sequence: CASSFFTGAENTEAFF. Combining the CDR3 with reference TRBV11-1 and TRBJ1-1 gives the whole variable domain EAEVAQSPRYKITEKSQAVAFWCDPISGHATLYWYRQILGQGPELLVQFQDESVVDDSQLPKDRFSAERLKGVDSTLKIQPAELGDSAMYLCASSFFTGAENTEAFFGQGTRLTVV.

The chain carries TRBV15 and TRBJ1-5; D unresolved. The germline V gene has CDR1 LNHNV and CDR2 YYDKDF (reference sequence). Trimming took 1 base from V and 4 from J, leaving 5 bases between them. CDR3 length equals 13 residues. The DNA for the CDR3 is TGTGCCACCAGCAGAGTTGCGAATCAGCCCCAGCATTTT. It translates to CATSRVANQPQHF.

The chain carries TRBV19 and TRBJ1-1; perhaps TRBD1 as D (5 bases). The CDR3 contains 14 residues. Trimming shortened V by 10 bases and J by 5 bases, and 20 bases separated the two germline ends. Germline lookup yields CDR1 LNHDA and CDR2 SQIVND (reference sequence). The CDR3 reads CAIAPWGESTEAFF. DNA for the CDR3: TGTGCCATAGCGCCGTGGGGGGAAAGTACTGAAGCTTTCTTT.

This clone is medium-sized. The chain joins TRBV28 to TRBJ1-2, with D possibly matching TRBD1 (6 bases). This CDR3 is 14 amino acids long. V gave up 6 bases and J gave up 8 bases, with 19 bases separating them. Germline V gene data show CDR1 as MDHEN and CDR2 as SYDVKM. CDR3 coding DNA: TGTGCCAGCAGCCCAACTACAGGGATTCGCGGCTACACCTTC. Encoded protein: CASSPTTGIRGYTF.

The chain employs TRBV19 and TRBJ2-7, with D maybe TRBD2 (6 bases). The CDR3 is made up of 13 amino acids. V lost 3 bases and J 7 bases, leaving 13 bases between the germline ends. Germline assignment: CDR1 LNHDA and CDR2 SQIVND (reference sequence). The DNA for the CDR3 is TGTGCCAGTAGTATTTATCCTAGCGAGGAGCAGTACTTC. Translating gives CASSIYPSEEQYF.

In DNA, the CDR3 is TGTGCCAGCAGCTTGGGTAGGAGACTCTCCTACGAGCAGTACTTC. This translates into CASSLGRRLSYEQYF. The chain combines TRBV6-5 with TRBJ2-7; D gene uncertain. CDR1 and CDR2 from the germline V gene are MNHEY and SVGAGI. The V end lost 6 bases, the J end lost 0 bases, and 15 bases lay between the germline ends. The CDR3 is 15 amino acids.

The CDR3 bases are TGTGCCAGCAGCCCCAGTCCCCTTAGCAGCAATGAGCAGTTCTTC. It translates to CASSPSPLSSNEQFF. The chain couples TRBV7-2 to TRBJ2-1, with D unclear. V was shortened by 5 bases and J by 6 bases, with 17 bases between the two germline ends. In germline, CDR1 is SGHTA, CDR2 FQGNSA. The CDR3 consists of 15 residues.

This clone was observed a single time. This chain connects TRBV20-1 to TRBJ1-6; no reliable D call. This CDR3 is 13 amino acids long. V lost 3 bases, J lost 1 base, and 4 bases lay in between. The germline gives CDR1 DFQATT, CDR2 SNEGSKA (reference sequence). The DNA for the CDR3 is TGCAGTGCTAGTGTATCCTATAATTCACCCCTCCACTTT. As protein: CSASVSYNSPLHF.

This clone has at least ten counts. The gene calls are TRBV4-1 and TRBJ1-3; D not certain. Trimming removed 4 bases at V and 4 bases at J, with 8 bases between. The CDR3 is 13 amino acids. Germline-derived CDR1 and CDR2 are MGHRA and YSYEKL. This CDR3 reads CASSPTEGNTIYF. The CDR3 DNA follows: TGCGCCAGCAGCCCTACGGAGGGAAACACCATATATTTT.

The rearrangement links TRBV2 to TRBJ2-3; maybe TRBD2 (6 bases). The length of the CDR3 is 16 residues. In germline, CDR1 is SNHLY, CDR2 FYNNEI. The V end was cut by 3 bases, the J end by 4 bases, with 17 bases between. In DNA form, the CDR3 reads TGTGCCAGCAGTGAGGCTTGGGGATGGGACTCAGATACGCAGTATTTT. This encodes CASSEAWGWDSDTQYF.

The genes are TRBV5-4 and TRBJ2-1; 9 bases agree with TRBD2. The germline CDR1 and CDR2 sequences are SGHNT and YYREEE (reference sequence). V lost 2 bases, J lost 9 bases, and 6 bases stayed unmatched. The CDR3 is 14 residues long. CDR3 sequence (DNA): TGTGCCAGCAGCTTTGCTAGCGGGATTGGTGAGCAGTTCTTC. Translating gives CASSFASGIGEQFF.

The gene calls are TRBV3-1 (or the pseudogene TRBV3-2) and TRBJ1-1, with unresolved D. This CDR3 region has 12 residues. The germline gives CDR1 LGHDT, CDR2 YNNKEL (reference sequence). The V end was cut by 1 base, the J end by 11 bases, with 11 bases between. The CDR3 DNA sequence: TGTGCCAGCAGCCAAGGGGCCTTTCAGGCTTTCTTT. Its protein product is CASSQGAFQAFF.

The chain couples TRBV6-2 or TRBV6-3 to TRBJ2-3; 8 bases are a match to TRBD1. J lost 4 bases, V lost 6 bases, and 15 bases had no gene match. This CDR3 spans 17 amino acids. Germline V lookup: CDR1 MNHEY, CDR2 SVGEGT. The CDR3 sequence: CASSSNSGGSWADTQYF. In nucleotides, the CDR3 is TGTGCCAGCAGCTCGAATTCAGGGGGCTCTTGGGCAGATACGCAGTATTTT.

The CDR3 nucleotides are TGTGCCAGCAGCCTCACACAGACAGGGGGCTCTCAGCCCCAGCATTTT. The encoded protein is CASSLTQTGGSQPQHF. This sequence joins TRBV4-2 and TRBJ1-5, with 10 positions matching TRBD1. CDR3 length equals 16 residues. Per the germline V gene, CDR1 is LGHNA and CDR2 is YNFKEQ. The V and J ends lost 4 bases and 6 bases, in that order; junction bases with no gene match: 9.

The genes are TRBV5-1 and TRBJ2-1; D perhaps matches TRBD2 (6 bases). V lost 0 bases and J 0 bases, leaving 10 bases between the germline ends. The CDR3 covers 16 residues. Germline V CDR1 and CDR2: SGHRS, YFSETQ. CDR3 in amino acids: CASSLVAGPSYNEQFF. CDR3 coding DNA: TGCGCCAGCAGCTTGGTGGCGGGACCCTCCTACAATGAGCAGTTCTTC.

The rearrangement uses TRBV2 and TRBJ2-5; the D gene is possibly TRBD2 (5 bases). Germline CDR1 is SNHLY and CDR2 is FYNNEI. Trimming cost V 5 bases and J 5 bases, with 21 bases left between them. This CDR3 region has 16 residues. CDR3 sequence reads: CASSSLSGLGTETQYF. The CDR3 nucleotides read TGTGCCAGCAGTTCCTTGAGCGGTCTAGGAACGGAGACCCAGTACTTC.

This chain connects TRBV9 to TRBJ2-3; tentative D call: TRBD2 (6 bases). The CDR3 spans 16 residues. Trimming removed 0 bases from V and 4 bases from J, with 15 bases in between. Germline CDR1 reads SGDLS; CDR2 reads YYNGEE. Here the CDR3 reads CASSVGAQGGADTQYF. The CDR3 nucleotides are TGTGCCAGCAGCGTAGGGGCCCAGGGAGGCGCAGATACGCAGTATTTT.

A single count supports this clone. The chain uses TRBV7-9 and TRBJ2-7, with 12 nucleotides matching TRBD2. This CDR3 comprises 15 residues. V dropped 1 base and J dropped 6; count of bases not matched to a gene: 4. CDR1 SEHNR and CDR2 FQNEAQ come from the germline V gene (reference sequence). This CDR3 reads CASSLGLAGESEQYF. CDR3 DNA: TGTGCCAGCAGCTTAGGACTAGCGGGAGAGTCCGAGCAGTACTTC.

At least ten counts were recorded for this clone. This rearrangement joins TRBV12-3 or TRBV12-4 to TRBJ1-6, with D tentatively TRBD1 (5 bases). V was clipped by 7 bases and J by 7 bases, with 11 bases between them. This CDR3 spans 13 amino acids. CDR3 DNA sequence: TGTGCCAGCATGGAGGGGCCCAATTCACCCCTCCACTTT. Residues: CASMEGPNSPLHF.

The CDR3: CATSDTGMPGELFF. The DNA for the CDR3 is TGTGCCACCAGTGATACAGGGATGCCCGGGGAGCTGTTTTTT. J is TRBJ2-2 and V is TRBV24-1; D is perhaps TRBD1 (6 bases). The CDR3 runs to 14 residues. CDR1 is KGHDR and CDR2 is SFDVKD in the germline V gene. The V end was cut by 3 bases, the J end by 6 bases, with 10 bases between.

The rearrangement uses TRBV11-2 and TRBJ2-1; 10 bases are a match to TRBD2. The CDR3 is made up of 15 amino acids. V lost 2 bases to trimming and J lost 10 bases; unmatched junction nucleotides: 8. CDR1 and CDR2 from the germline V gene are SGHAT and FQNNGV. The chain's CDR3 is CASSLLASGRGEQFF. DNA for the CDR3: TGTGCCAGCAGCTTATTGGCTAGCGGGAGAGGGGAGCAGTTCTTC.